This T cell receptor (beta chain) was profiled in a study of beta chain features in type 1 diabetes. Whole-study context: Healthy donors, compared against patients, showed similar age, gender and cell yields.

The investigators reverse transcribed all of the isolated RNA, so they sequenced expressed TCRB transcripts. Profiling relied on immunoSEQ multiplex PCR, and the TCRdb table lists in-frame clones only, not all of them. The table has about 360,000 clones, about 12% seen once. The CDR3 consists of 16 residues. V was pared by 1 base and J by 0 bases, with 13 bases between. CDR1 and CDR2 (germline): LNHNV, YYDKDF (reference sequence). The study's findings and limits: When VDJ junctions were examined, type 1 diabetes patients showed fewer insertions and more deletions. Significant though moderate, a shortening of TCRB CDR3s appeared in all four CD4+ subsets of Type 1 diabetes patients.

Comment on this clone: Its antigen is not known.

The chain joins TRBV15 to TRBJ2-7; a weak D match, TRBD1 (6 bases). This sequence was found in a man between 18 and 29 years old in good health. The sample consisted of naive CD4+ T cells from blood. CDR3 in DNA: TGTGCCACCAGCAGAGCAGGCAGGGGCTTCTCCTACGAGCAGTACTTC. Translated: CATSRAGRGFSYEQYF. Drawing the rest from reference TRBV15 and TRBJ2-7, the complete variable domain is DAMVIQNPRYQVTQFGKPVTLSCSQTLNHNVMYWYQQKSSQAPKLLFHYYDKDFNNEADTPDNFQSRRPNTSFCFLDIRSPGLGDTAMYLCATSRAGRGFSYEQYFGPGTRLTVT.